These 7 T cell receptor beta chains share one sample of origin, sequenced in a study of control samples from healthy donors and cancer patients. TCRdb's copy holds only in-frame clones and misses some; the assay was immunoSEQ multiplex PCR. Here the sample spans over 150,000 clones, approximately 92% being singletons. The sample was blood. All receptors come from a woman aged 40 to 50 in good health.

The chain links TRBV15 to TRBJ1-4; D gene uncertain. The germline V gene has CDR1 LNHNV and CDR2 YYDKDF (reference sequence). This CDR3 is 15 amino acids long. The germline V and J ends were trimmed by 4 bases and 1 base, with 10 bases remaining between them. CDR3 in amino acids: CATSTVLLTNEKLFF. The CDR3 nucleotides are TGTGCCACCAGCACCGTATTGCTAACTAATGAAAAACTGTTTTTT.

The chain employs TRBV27 and TRBJ1-2, with D maybe TRBD1 (5 bases). The CDR3 sequence is 14 residues long. Trimming cost V 10 bases and J 8 bases, with 23 bases left between them. Germline CDR1 and CDR2: MNHEY and SMNVEV (reference sequence). The CDR3 bases are TGTGCCACCCGGGCGGGCGGGGCGGGAATGGGCTACACCTTC. This gives the protein CATRAGGAGMGYTF.

The V and J genes are TRBV19 and TRBJ1-3; D remains ambiguous. The CDR3 is 12 residues long. CDR1 is LNHDA, CDR2 SQIVND, per germline (reference sequence). The ends were cut back, 7 bases at V and 0 bases at J, with 4 bases in the middle. In nucleotides, the CDR3 is TGTGCCAGTATCTCCTCTGGAAACACCATATATTTT. This codes for CASISSGNTIYF. Variable domain in full (rest from reference TRBV19 and TRBJ1-3): DGGITQSPKYLFRKEGQNVTLSCEQNLNHDAMYWYRQDPGQGLRLIYYSQIVNDFQKGDIAEGYSVSREKKESFPLTVTSAQKNPTAFYLCASISSGNTIYFGEGSWLTVV.

This chain uses TRBV6-5 with TRBJ2-7, with a possible D match to TRBD2 (5 bases). V was clipped by 7 bases and J by 0 bases, with 10 bases between them. The CDR3 has 13 residues. Germline loops: CDR1 MNHEY, CDR2 SVGAGI. CDR3 nucleotide sequence: TGTGCCAGCACCGGGGTCTCCTCCTACGAGCAGTACTTC. Translating it yields CASTGVSSYEQYF.

The J gene is TRBJ2-2, the V gene TRBV9; TRBD1 is a possible D gene (5 bases). The germline V gene encodes CDR1 SGDLS and CDR2 YYNGEE. This CDR3 has 14 residues. The germline V and J ends were trimmed by 1 base and 7 bases, with 11 bases remaining between them. The CDR3 here is CASSVRGVDGELFF. The CDR3 coding sequence is TGTGCCAGCAGCGTAAGGGGTGTTGACGGGGAGCTGTTTTTT.

The chain is built from TRBV29-1 and TRBJ1-4; TRBD1 is a possible D gene (5 bases). The V gene's germline CDR1 is SQVTM and CDR2 ANQGSEA. V lost 2 bases, J lost 7 bases, and 11 bases lay in between. The CDR3 runs 13 residues. The CDR3 region is CSVEQGGREKLFF. Here the CDR3 DNA reads TGCAGCGTTGAACAGGGTGGGCGTGAAAAACTGTTTTTT.

This chain links TRBV5-4 with TRBJ2-3, with a possible D match to TRBD1 (6 bases). V gave up 6 bases and J gave up 2 bases, with 13 bases separating them. The CDR3 runs to 14 residues. Germline V gene lookup returns CDR1 SGHNT and CDR2 YYREEE (reference sequence). The CDR3 spells CASNPTGLTDTQYF. In nucleotides, the CDR3 is TGTGCCAGCAACCCGACAGGCCTCACAGATACGCAGTATTTT.